This T cell receptor beta chain was identified during a study of T cell repertoires in cytomegalovirus infection. Each CDR3 protein gets one entry after TCRdb re-called the reads with MiXCR. The profile covers under 350,000 distinct CDR3 sequences, with roughly 9.3% appearing a single time and approximately 2.4% taken by the ten largest. V was shortened by 5 bases and J by 4 bases, with 14 bases between the two germline ends. Looked up from germline, CDR1 is DFQATT and CDR2 is SNEGSKA (reference sequence). The CDR3 extends over 13 amino acids. The sample holds many counts of this clonotype. The chain links TRBV20-1 to TRBJ1-2; D is perhaps TRBD1 (5 bases). The material sequenced was PBMCs. The TCR comes from a human donor in good health (CMV status not recorded). Some clones in this sample may be carry-over from other donors' samples. CDR3 protein: CSAGGGSSYGYTF. The CDR3 DNA reads TGCAGTGCTGGGGGTGGAAGCAGCTATGGCTACACCTTC.